The T cell receptor (beta chain) under discussion was sequenced for a study of shared clonotypes between healthy human individuals. Whole-study results and caveats: Only a few donors were included, so the genetic and exposure-history diversity represented was limited.

Remarks on this clone: Its matching antigen is unknown.

The ends were cut back, 0 bases at V and 4 bases at J, with 12 bases in the middle. The CDR3 contains 15 residues. The V gene's germline CDR1 is SGHVS and CDR2 FQNEAQ. Measured with immunoSEQ multiplex PCR; TCRdb has only the in-frame clones, and not every one. The sample includes around 510,000 clones, roughly 79% of them seen just once. This chain joins TRBV7-8 and TRBJ2-5; tentatively, D is TRBD2 (5 bases). The sequence was collected from a woman aged 40 to 50 in good health. Some clones in this sample may be carry-over from other donors' samples. What was sequenced was PBMCs. In nucleotides, the CDR3 is TGTGCCAGCAGCTTAGCCCCTAGCCCCGGAGAGACCCAGTACTTC. This sequence encodes CASSLAPSPGETQYF. Variable domain in full (rest from reference TRBV7-8 and TRBJ2-5): GAGVSQSPRYKVAKRGQDVALRCDPISGHVSLFWYQQALGQGPEFLTYFQNEAQLDKSGLPSDRFFAERPEGSVSTLKIQRTQQEDSAVYLCASSLAPSPGETQYFGPGTRLLVL.